This T cell receptor (beta chain) was sequenced in a study of blood T cell repertoires in COVID-19. Study in general: Collection of acute and convalescent COVID-19 samples took place in the United States, Italy and Spain. From T cells, B-cell-depleted T cells, or PBMCs came the material, which was cDNA or gDNA.

V lost 6 bases and J 0 bases, leaving 8 bases between the germline ends. Germline V gene lookup returns CDR1 SQVTM and CDR2 ANQGSEA. The CDR3 has 12 residues. Sequencing was performed with immunoSEQ multiplex PCR; in TCRdb, only in-frame clones are kept and a portion is missing. Here the sample spans roughly 87,000 clones, approximately 92% being singletons. This TCR came from a woman older than 75 with active COVID-19. Sequencing was done on a sample of peripheral blood. The chain joins TRBV29-1 to TRBJ1-2; no clear D gene. In DNA, the CDR3 is TGCAGCGTACGGGATTCTAACTATGGCTACACCTTC. This encodes CSVRDSNYGYTF.